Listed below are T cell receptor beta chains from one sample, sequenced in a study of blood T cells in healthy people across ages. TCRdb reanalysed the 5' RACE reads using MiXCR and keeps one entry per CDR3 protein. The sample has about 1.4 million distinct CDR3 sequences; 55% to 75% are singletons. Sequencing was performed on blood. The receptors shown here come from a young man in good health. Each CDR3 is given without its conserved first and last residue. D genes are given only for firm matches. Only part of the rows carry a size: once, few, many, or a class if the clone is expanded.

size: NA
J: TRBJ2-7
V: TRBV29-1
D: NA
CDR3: SVEDNTGSYEQY

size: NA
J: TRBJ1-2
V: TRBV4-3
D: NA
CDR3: ASSQVIGGNYGYT

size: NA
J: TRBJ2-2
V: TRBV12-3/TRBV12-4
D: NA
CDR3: ASSQGGETTGELF

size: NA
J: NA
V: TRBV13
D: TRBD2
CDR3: ASSLLSGSFEQY

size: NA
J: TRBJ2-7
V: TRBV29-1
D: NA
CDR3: SVEGANSYEQY

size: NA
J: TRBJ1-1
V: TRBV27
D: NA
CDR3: ASSLSPDLNTEAF

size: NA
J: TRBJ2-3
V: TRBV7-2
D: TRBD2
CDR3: ASSLPTSGNTDTQY

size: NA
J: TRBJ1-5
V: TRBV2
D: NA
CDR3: ASGGGRDQPQH

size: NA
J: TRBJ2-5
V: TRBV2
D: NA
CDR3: ASSELESTASEVEQY

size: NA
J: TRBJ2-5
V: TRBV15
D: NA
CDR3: ATSRAPGQTQY

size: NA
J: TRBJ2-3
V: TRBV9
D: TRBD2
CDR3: ASSVGSGRIGDTQY

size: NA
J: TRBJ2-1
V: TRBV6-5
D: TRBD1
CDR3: ATSGQLNEQF

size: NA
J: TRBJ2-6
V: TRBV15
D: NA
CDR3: ATSREGVGANVLT

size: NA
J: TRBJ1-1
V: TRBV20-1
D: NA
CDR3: SAFTGQGAEAF

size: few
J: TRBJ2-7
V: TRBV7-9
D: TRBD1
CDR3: ASSLLSVAGTDYEQY

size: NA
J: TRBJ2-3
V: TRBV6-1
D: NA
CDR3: ASREMGTSTQY

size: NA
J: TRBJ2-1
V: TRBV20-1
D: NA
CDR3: SASLGLYNEQF

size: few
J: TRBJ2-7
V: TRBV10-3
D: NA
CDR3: AISESRTTSYEQY

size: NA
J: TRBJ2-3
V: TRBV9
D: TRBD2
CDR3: ASSPFGRIPNTDTQY

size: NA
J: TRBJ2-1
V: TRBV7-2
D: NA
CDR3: ASSLFGNEQF

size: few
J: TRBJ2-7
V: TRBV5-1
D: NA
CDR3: ASSFVEKAYEQY

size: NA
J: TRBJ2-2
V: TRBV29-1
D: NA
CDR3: SVTRVGELF

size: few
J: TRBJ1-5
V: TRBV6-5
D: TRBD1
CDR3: ASSPGQGVGNQPQH

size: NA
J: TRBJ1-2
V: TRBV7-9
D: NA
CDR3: ASSPMRTYGYT

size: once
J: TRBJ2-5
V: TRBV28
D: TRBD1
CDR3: ASSPWDRGPETQY

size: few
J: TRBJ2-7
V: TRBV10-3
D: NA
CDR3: AISDGRDYEQY

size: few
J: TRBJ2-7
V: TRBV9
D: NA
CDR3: ASSVGGRTYEQY

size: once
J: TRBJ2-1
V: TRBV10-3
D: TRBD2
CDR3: AIGLAGEVEQF

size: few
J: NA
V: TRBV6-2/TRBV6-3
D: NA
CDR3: ASSYPYYEQY

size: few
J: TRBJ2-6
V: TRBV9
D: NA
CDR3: ASSATSGANVLT

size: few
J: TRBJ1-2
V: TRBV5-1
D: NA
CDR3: ASSLDGEANYGYT

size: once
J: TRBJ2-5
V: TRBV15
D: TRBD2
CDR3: ATSVTAGEIQETQY

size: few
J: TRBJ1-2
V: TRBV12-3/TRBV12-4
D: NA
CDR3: ASTLRGGGYT

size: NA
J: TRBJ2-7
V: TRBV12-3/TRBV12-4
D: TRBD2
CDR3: ASSFRTSGSNEQY

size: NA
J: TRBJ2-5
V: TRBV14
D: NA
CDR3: ASSQVRGSTETQY

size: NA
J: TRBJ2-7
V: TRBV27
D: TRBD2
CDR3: ASRDSGGAYEQY

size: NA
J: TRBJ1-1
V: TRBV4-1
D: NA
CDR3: ASSQDDLRGYTEAF

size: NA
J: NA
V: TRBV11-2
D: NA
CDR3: ASSLDPGREQSHEQY

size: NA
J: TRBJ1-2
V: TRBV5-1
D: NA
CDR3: ASSLGLGQANYGYT

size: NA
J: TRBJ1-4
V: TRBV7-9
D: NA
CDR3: ASSLTPTNEKLF

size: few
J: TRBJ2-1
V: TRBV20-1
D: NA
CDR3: SARDMGGNEQF

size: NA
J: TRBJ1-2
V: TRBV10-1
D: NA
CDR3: ASSESIDLLGGYT

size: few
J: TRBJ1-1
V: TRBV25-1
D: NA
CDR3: ASSVGGSRLSTEAF

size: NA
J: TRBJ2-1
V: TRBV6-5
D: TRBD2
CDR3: ASSYHTRLAGGPNEQF

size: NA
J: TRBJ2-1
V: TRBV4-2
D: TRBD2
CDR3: ASSQGTSSHNEQF

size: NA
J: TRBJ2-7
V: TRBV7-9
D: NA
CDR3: ASSHDYGGRLYEQY

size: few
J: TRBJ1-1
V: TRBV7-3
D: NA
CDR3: ASSSVGRDLSEMNTEAF

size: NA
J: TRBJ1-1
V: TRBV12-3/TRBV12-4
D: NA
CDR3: ASSPSNRFDTEAF

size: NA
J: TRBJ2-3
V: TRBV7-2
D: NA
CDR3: ASSFGPGPYEPDTQY

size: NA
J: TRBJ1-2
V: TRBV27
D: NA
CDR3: ASSLRRSWIYGYT

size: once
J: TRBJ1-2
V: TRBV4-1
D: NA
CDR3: ASSLRQLNTAYGYT

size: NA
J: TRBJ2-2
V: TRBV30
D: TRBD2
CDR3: AWNLAGDGELF

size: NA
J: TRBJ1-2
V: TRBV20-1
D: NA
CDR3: SASGSYGYT

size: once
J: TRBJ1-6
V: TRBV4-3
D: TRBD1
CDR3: ASSQEVWDRGSPLH

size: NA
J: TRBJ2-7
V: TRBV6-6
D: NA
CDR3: ASSYSTPPDQSEQY

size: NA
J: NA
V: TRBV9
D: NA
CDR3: ASSVEGFSYNEQY

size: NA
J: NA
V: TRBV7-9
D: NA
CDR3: ASSSQLAEQY

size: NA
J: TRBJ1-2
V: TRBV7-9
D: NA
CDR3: ASSLSGTSNYGYT

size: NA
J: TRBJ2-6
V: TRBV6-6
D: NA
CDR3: ASSYLLTGANVLT